Listed below are T cell receptor beta chains from one sample, sequenced in a study of blood T cell repertoires in COVID-19. TCRdb keeps only in-frame clones here, not all; method: immunoSEQ multiplex PCR. This sample has hundreds of thousands of clones; about 89% occur once, and the top ten carry 2.3%. The source material was peripheral blood. Receptors originate from an older woman with COVID-19, enrolled during active disease. CDR3s include the opening cysteine and the closing phenylalanine or tryptophan. A D gene is named only where the DNA matches it firmly. Clone size appears in some rows only: once, few, many, or a class for an expanded clone.

TRBJ2-1 | TRBD2 | TRBV7-3 | . | CASSPWAGGHNEQFF | TGTGCCAGCAGCCCTTGGGCGGGGGGCCACAATGAGCAGTTCTTC
TRBJ2-1 | TRBD2 | TRBV30 | . | CAWRRAGGAYNEQFF | TGTGCCTGGAGAAGGGCCGGGGGGGCCTACAATGAGCAGTTCTTC
TRBJ1-3 | . | TRBV4-1 | . | CASSQVSPGLSGNTIYF | TGCGCCAGCAGCCAAGTCAGTCCAGGGCTTTCTGGAAACACCATATATTTT
TRBJ2-3 | . | TRBV19 | . | CASSIVGRGFTDTQYF | TGTGCCAGTAGTATAGTAGGGCGCGGGTTCACAGATACGCAGTATTTT
TRBJ2-7 | . | TRBV5-1 | few | CASSPRGIPSLYEQYF | TGCGCCAGCAGCCCCCGGGGGATCCCCTCTCTCTACGAGCAGTACTTC
TRBJ1-2 | . | TRBV5-1 | . | CASSLEGPGGRYTF | TGCGCCAGCAGCTTGGAGGGTCCGGGGGGACGCTACACCTTC
TRBJ2-2 | TRBD1 | TRBV5-1 | . | CASSLQGARWSTGELFF | TGCGCCAGCAGCCTACAGGGGGCGCGATGGTCCACCGGGGAGCTGTTTTTT
TRBJ2-1 | TRBD1 | TRBV18 | . | CASSTGTDTYNEQFF | TGTGCCAGCTCAACCGGGACAGATACCTACAATGAGCAGTTCTTC
TRBJ1-4 | TRBD1 | TRBV5-5 | . | CASSSQGATNEKLFF | TGTGCCAGCAGCTCACAGGGGGCAACTAATGAAAAACTGTTTTTT
TRBJ1-1 | . | TRBV14 | . | CASSQIQGTEAFF | TGTGCCAGCAGCCAAATTCAGGGAACTGAAGCTTTCTTT
TRBJ1-6 | . | TRBV5-6 | . | CASSSLSSPLHF | TGTGCCAGCAGCTCTCTCTCCTCGCCCCTCCACTTT
TRBJ1-1 | TRBD1 | TRBV19 | once | CASADRRNTEAFF | TGTGCCAGTGCGGACAGGAGGAACACTGAAGCTTTCTTT
TRBJ1-6 | TRBD1 | TRBV5-6 | many | CASSPGTGEYNSPLHF | TGTGCCAGCAGCCCCGGGACAGGAGAATATAATTCACCCCTCCACTTT
TRBJ2-1 | TRBD1 | TRBV7-3 | . | CASSWDRGTSNEQFF | TGTGCCAGCAGCTGGGACAGGGGAACGAGCAATGAGCAGTTCTTC
TRBJ1-1 | . | TRBV7-9 | . | CASSLFQTATEAFF | TGTGCCAGCAGCTTATTTCAGACAGCAACTGAAGCTTTCTTT
TRBJ1-1 | . | TRBV5-6 | . | CASSGQGRAEAFF | TGTGCCAGCAGCGGGCAGGGCCGGGCTGAAGCTTTCTTT
TRBJ2-7 | TRBD2 | TRBV13 | . | CASSWLAGGPGEQYF | TGTGCCAGCAGCTGGCTAGCGGGGGGGCCGGGCGAGCAGTACTTC
TRBJ2-2 | TRBD1 | TRBV2 | . | CASSADRGGRELFF | TGTGCCAGCAGTGCCGACAGGGGCGGGAGGGAGCTGTTTTTT
TRBJ2-1 | TRBD1 | TRBV14 | . | CASSQDPGTAYNEQFF | TGTGCCAGCAGCCAAGATCCGGGGACAGCCTACAATGAGCAGTTCTTC
TRBJ1-2 | . | TRBV3-1/TRBV3-2 | . | CASSPYFSGGNGYTF | TGTGCCAGCAGCCCCTATTTCTCTGGGGGCAATGGCTACACCTTC
TRBJ2-2 | . | TRBV7-2 | . | CASSLAGTSRDGELFF | TGTGCCAGCAGCTTAGCCGGGACATCGAGGGACGGGGAGCTGTTTTTT
TRBJ2-7 | TRBD1 | TRBV6-6 | . | CASQRAAGGSSEQYF | TGTGCCAGCCAAAGGGCGGCAGGGGGCTCATCCGAGCAGTACTTC
TRBJ1-1 | . | TRBV6-1 | once | CASSERGGTQNTEAFF | TGTGCCAGCAGTGAACGGGGGGGCACTCAGAACACTGAAGCTTTCTTT
TRBJ1-2 | . | TRBV28 | once | CASSIPGASYGYTF | TGTGCCAGCAGTATCCCTGGGGCTAGCTATGGCTACACCTTC
TRBJ2-3 | . | TRBV7-2 | . | CASSYTDTQYF | TGTGCCAGCAGTTATACAGATACGCAGTATTTT
TRBJ1-4 | TRBD1 | TRBV18 | . | CASSPDRGNEKLFF | TGTGCCAGCTCACCCGACAGGGGAAATGAAAAACTGTTTTTT
TRBJ2-2 | . | TRBV5-1 | . | CASSSINTGELFF | TGCGCCAGCAGCTCCATTAACACCGGGGAGCTGTTTTTT
TRBJ2-2 | . | TRBV5-4 | . | CASRRTVTGELFF | TGTGCCAGCAGACGGACTGTCACTGGGGAGCTGTTTTTT
TRBJ1-5 | . | TRBV27 | . | CASRPRQSNQPQHF | TGTGCCAGCAGACCTCGACAGAGCAATCAGCCCCAGCATTTT
TRBJ1-1 | . | TRBV11-2 | . | CASRRQVDAFF | TGTGCCAGCAGGAGACAGGTCGATGCTTTCTTT
TRBJ1-1 | TRBD1 | TRBV29-1 | . | CSVEDLGTGYEAFF | TGCAGCGTTGAAGATCTAGGGACAGGCTATGAAGCTTTCTTT
TRBJ1-2 | . | TRBV6-5 | . | CASSYGGTPVYGYTF | TGTGCCAGCAGTTATGGTGGGACTCCCGTCTATGGCTACACCTTC
TRBJ2-5 | . | TRBV2 | . | CASRKGETQYF | TGTGCCAGCAGGAAGGGGGAGACCCAGTACTTC
TRBJ1-1 | TRBD1 | TRBV6-5 | . | CASSWDRGKMNTEAFF | TGTGCCAGCAGTTGGGACAGGGGCAAGATGAACACTGAAGCTTTCTTT
TRBJ1-5 | . | TRBV6-5 | few | CASSLPSIKPQHF | TGTGCCAGCAGCCTCCCTAGCATCAAGCCCCAGCATTTT
TRBJ2-1 | . | TRBV7-2 | . | CASSFIRDSYNEQFF | TGTGCCAGCAGCTTCATCAGGGACTCCTACAATGAGCAGTTCTTC
TRBJ1-4 | . | TRBV27 | . | CASQPGVGEKLFF | TGTGCCAGCCAACCCGGGGTTGGGGAAAAACTGTTTTTT
TRBJ1-2 | . | TRBV5-1 | . | CASSLAYGDGYTF | TGCGCCAGCAGCTTGGCGTACGGGGATGGCTACACCTTC
TRBJ1-6 | TRBD1 | TRBV4-2 | few | CASSQADREASPLHF | TGTGCCAGCAGCCAAGCCGACAGGGAGGCATCACCCCTCCACTTT
TRBJ1-1 | TRBD1 | TRBV18 | . | CASSRTGHEAFF | TGTGCCAGCTCGCGGACAGGCCATGAAGCTTTCTTT
TRBJ2-1 | TRBD1 | TRBV6-6 | few | CASQDRSTYNEQFF | TGTGCCAGCCAGGACAGGAGCACCTACAATGAGCAGTTCTTC
TRBJ2-7 | TRBD1 | TRBV27 | . | CASSLWDRVYEQYF | TGTGCCAGCAGTTTATGGGACAGGGTCTACGAGCAGTACTTC
TRBJ1-4 | . | TRBV11-2 | once | CASSPGTWEYAANEKLFF | TGTGCCAGCAGCCCCGGGACTTGGGAATATGCAGCTAATGAAAAACTGTTTTTT
TRBJ1-1 | . | TRBV9 | . | CASSVASRTEAFF | TGTGCCAGCAGCGTAGCTTCTAGGACAGAAGCTTTCTTT
TRBJ1-5 | . | TRBV19 | . | CASSWGDQPQHF | TGTGCCAGTAGTTGGGGAGATCAGCCCCAGCATTTT
TRBJ1-6 | TRBD1 | TRBV5-1 | . | CASSYARDRVDNSPLHF | TGCGCCAGCAGTTACGCCCGGGACAGGGTTGATAATTCACCCCTCCACTTT
TRBJ1-6 | . | TRBV7-9 | . | CASSSQGDNSPLHF | TGTGCCAGCAGTTCACAGGGTGATAATTCACCCCTCCACTTT
TRBJ1-2 | . | TRBV5-6 | . | CASSLRTGPGGYTF | TGTGCCAGCAGCCTTCGGACTGGCCCGGGAGGCTACACCTTC
TRBJ2-3 | TRBD2 | TRBV4-1 | . | CASSQTRGLAGASSTDTQYF | TGCGCCAGCAGCCAGACCCGCGGGCTAGCGGGGGCTTCTAGCACAGATACGCAGTATTTT
TRBJ1-2 | TRBD1 | TRBV11-2 | . | CASSVDRGRPRGYTF | TGTGCCAGCAGCGTGGACAGGGGGCGCCCCCGGGGCTACACCTTC
TRBJ1-2 | . | TRBV5-6 | once | CASRGEHGYGYTF | TGTGCCAGCAGGGGCGAGCATGGGTATGGCTACACCTTC
TRBJ1-2 | . | TRBV4-1 | . | CASSQPRGGSYGYTF | TGCGCCAGCAGCCAGCCAAGAGGAGGGTCCTATGGCTACACCTTC
TRBJ1-5 | TRBD1 | TRBV5-6 | . | CASSVRGYSNQPQHF | TGTGCCAGCAGCGTCAGGGGGTATAGCAATCAGCCCCAGCATTTT
TRBJ2-3 | . | TRBV2 | once | CASSVTGGTDTQYF | TGTGCCAGCAGTGTGACCGGGGGCACAGATACGCAGTATTTT
TRBJ2-7 | . | TRBV7-9 | . | CASSSLGISYEQYF | TGTGCCAGCAGCTCCCTCGGGATTTCCTACGAGCAGTACTTC
TRBJ2-6 | . | TRBV2 | . | CASHMLSGANVLTF | TGTGCCAGCCACATGCTCTCTGGGGCCAACGTCCTGACTTTC
TRBJ2-1 | TRBD2 | TRBV6-2/TRBV6-3 | few | CASSYSGLAGVTFEQFF | TGTGCCAGCAGTTACTCGGGACTAGCGGGGGTTACTTTTGAGCAGTTCTTC
TRBJ1-5 | . | TRBV25-1 | . | CASSRGGYQPQHF | TGTGCCAGCAGTCGCGGGGGGTATCAGCCCCAGCATTTT
TRBJ2-7 | . | TRBV3-1/TRBV3-2 | . | CASSQVLASSYEQYF | TGTGCCAGCAGCCAAGTTTTGGCTAGCTCCTACGAGCAGTACTTC
TRBJ1-2 | TRBD1 | TRBV5-1 | few | CASSPQGALAFGYTF | TGCGCCAGCAGCCCACAGGGGGCACTAGCCTTTGGCTACACCTTC